This TCR beta chain emerged from a study of cytomegalovirus exposure and HLA in healthy donors. Findings of the study overall: The study dropped some indistinguishable V segments, TRBV6-2 and TRBV6-3 among them. A later analysis linked a missense variant in DCLRE1C to the trimming of TCR beta V and J genes.

Vbeta (60) and Jbeta (13) primers were used in the PCR. Only in-frame clones appear in the TCRdb table, and some are missing; sequencing was by immunoSEQ multiplex PCR. The sample yields around 130,000 clones, over 75% seen once. The CDR3 spans 18 residues. Germline V gene data show CDR1 as SGDLS and CDR2 as YYNGEE. Losses at the gene ends were 1 base for V and 0 bases for J; bases not matched to a gene: 9. Concerning this clone: Its antigen is undetermined.

The TCR comes from a woman aged 40 to 49 in good health and CMV-seropositive. This chain joins TRBV9 and TRBJ2-3; 9 bases fit TRBD2. Sequenced sample: PBMCs. CDR3 residues: CASSVSGGPSPSTDTQYF. Here the CDR3 DNA reads TGTGCCAGCAGCGTAAGCGGGGGGCCTTCCCCTAGCACAGATACGCAGTATTTT.